This T cell receptor (beta chain) was retrieved from a study of T cell responses to AZD1222 COVID-19 vaccine. Study-wide results and caveats: Donors in the cohort were predominantly white British and more often female, and clonal diversity was possibly underestimated. Nearly half of spike-specific TCRs reportedly target unmutated variant regions.

The CDR3 has 16 residues. Per the germline V gene, CDR1 is SGHTS and CDR2 is YDEGEE. V was cut by 0 bases and J by 0 bases, with 7 bases left in between. Concerning this clone: The antigen is not known.

The table came from immunoSEQ multiplex PCR; TCRdb's copy has only in-frame clones and leaves some out. The top ten hold roughly 5.2% of the sample, which has approximately 100,000 clones, around 92% seen once. The sample consisted of peripheral blood, taken on day 0 of AZD1222 vaccination. The chain uses TRBV5-8 and TRBJ2-6; D remains unclear. This TCR was sampled from an adult in good health. CDR3 nucleotides: TGTGCCAGCAGCTTGGCTTTGACCTCTGGGGCCAACGTCCTGACTTTC. Amino acid sequence: CASSLALTSGANVLTF.